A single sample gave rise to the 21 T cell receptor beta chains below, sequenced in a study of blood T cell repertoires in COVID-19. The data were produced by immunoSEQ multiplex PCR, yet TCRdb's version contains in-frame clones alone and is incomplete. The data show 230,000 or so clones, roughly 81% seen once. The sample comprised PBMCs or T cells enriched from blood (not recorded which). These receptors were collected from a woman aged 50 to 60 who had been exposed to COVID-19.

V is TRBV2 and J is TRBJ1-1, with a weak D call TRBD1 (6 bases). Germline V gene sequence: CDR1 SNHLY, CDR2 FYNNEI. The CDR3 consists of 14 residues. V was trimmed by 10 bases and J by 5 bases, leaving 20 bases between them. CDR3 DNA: TGTGCCACAGACAAAAACAGGGCTGGGACTGAAGCTTTCTTT. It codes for CATDKNRAGTEAFF.

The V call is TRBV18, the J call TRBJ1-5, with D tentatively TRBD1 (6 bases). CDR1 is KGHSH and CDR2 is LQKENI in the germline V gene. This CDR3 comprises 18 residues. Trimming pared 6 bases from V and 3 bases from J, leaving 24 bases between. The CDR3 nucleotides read TGTGCCAGCTCCCCTATACACGGGGGGGGCGCCCTCAATCAGCCCCAGCATTTT. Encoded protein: CASSPIHGGGALNQPQHF.

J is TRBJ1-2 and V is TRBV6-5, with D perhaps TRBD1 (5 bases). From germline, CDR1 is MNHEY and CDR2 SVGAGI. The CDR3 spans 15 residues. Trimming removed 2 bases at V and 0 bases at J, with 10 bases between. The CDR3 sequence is CASSYQGLPNYGYTF. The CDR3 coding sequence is TGTGCCAGCAGTTACCAGGGACTGCCTAACTATGGCTACACCTTC.

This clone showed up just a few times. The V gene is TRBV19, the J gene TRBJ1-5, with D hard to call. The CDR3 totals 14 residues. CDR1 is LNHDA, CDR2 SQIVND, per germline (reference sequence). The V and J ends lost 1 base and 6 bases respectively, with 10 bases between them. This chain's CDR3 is CASSIGQAGQPQHF. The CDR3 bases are TGTGCCAGTAGTATAGGACAAGCGGGTCAGCCCCAGCATTTT.

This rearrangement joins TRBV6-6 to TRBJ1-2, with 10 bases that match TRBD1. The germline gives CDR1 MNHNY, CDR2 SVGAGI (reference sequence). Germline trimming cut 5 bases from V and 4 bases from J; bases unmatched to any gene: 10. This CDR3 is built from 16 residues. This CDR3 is CASSRGQGGDGYGYTF. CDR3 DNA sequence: TGTGCCAGCAGTCGAGGACAGGGGGGTGACGGCTATGGCTACACCTTC.

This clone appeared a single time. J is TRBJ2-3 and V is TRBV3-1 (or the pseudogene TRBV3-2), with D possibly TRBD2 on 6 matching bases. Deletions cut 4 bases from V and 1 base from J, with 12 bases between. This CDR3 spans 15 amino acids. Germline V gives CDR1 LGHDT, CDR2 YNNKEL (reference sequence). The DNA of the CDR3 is TGTGCCAGCAGCCCGATTAGGAGGGGCACAGATACGCAGTATTTT. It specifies CASSPIRRGTDTQYF.

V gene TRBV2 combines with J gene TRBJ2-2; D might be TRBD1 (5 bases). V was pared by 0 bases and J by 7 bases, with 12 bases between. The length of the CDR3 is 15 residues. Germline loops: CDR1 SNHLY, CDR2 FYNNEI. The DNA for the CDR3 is TGTGCCAGCAGTGAAGCCTCAGTAAGGGGCGGGGAGCTGTTTTTT. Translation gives CASSEASVRGGELFF.

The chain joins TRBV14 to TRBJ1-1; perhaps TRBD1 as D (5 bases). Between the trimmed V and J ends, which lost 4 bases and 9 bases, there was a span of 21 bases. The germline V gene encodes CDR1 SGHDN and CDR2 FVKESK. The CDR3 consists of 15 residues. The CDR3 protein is CASSLDIGGRSKAFF. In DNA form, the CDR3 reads TGTGCCAGCAGCCTAGACATCGGGGGAAGGTCGAAAGCTTTCTTT.

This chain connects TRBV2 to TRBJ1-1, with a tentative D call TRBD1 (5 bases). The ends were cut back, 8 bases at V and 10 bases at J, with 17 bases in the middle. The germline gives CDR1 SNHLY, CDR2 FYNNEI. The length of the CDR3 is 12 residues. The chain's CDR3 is CASSDGDSVAFF. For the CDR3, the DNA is TGTGCCAGCTCCGATGGGGACTCGGTAGCTTTCTTT.

CDR3 residues: CASSREGSGANVLTF. The CDR3 DNA follows: TGTGCCAGTAGTCGGGAGGGCTCTGGGGCCAACGTCCTGACTTTC. The gene calls are TRBV19 and TRBJ2-6, with TRBD2 matching 8 bases. Germline V gene sequence: CDR1 LNHDA, CDR2 SQIVND (reference sequence). V trimming: 5 bases; J trimming: 0 bases; junction bases outside the gene matches: 0. The CDR3 is 15 amino acids.

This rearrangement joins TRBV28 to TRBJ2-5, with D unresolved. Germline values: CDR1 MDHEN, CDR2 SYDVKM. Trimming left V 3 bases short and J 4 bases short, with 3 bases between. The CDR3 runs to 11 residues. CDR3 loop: CASSFRETQYF. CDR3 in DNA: TGTGCCAGCAGTTTCCGAGAGACCCAGTACTTC.

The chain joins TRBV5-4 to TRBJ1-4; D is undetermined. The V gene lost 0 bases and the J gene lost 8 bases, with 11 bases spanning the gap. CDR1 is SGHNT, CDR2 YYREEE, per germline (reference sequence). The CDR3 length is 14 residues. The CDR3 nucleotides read TGTGCCAGCAGCTTGGCCGGGAGAAGCGAAAAACTGTTTTTT. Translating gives CASSLAGRSEKLFF.

CDR3 nucleotide sequence: TGCGCCAGCACGATTTGGGGCCTCGGACAAGCTTTCTTT. Amino acid sequence: CASTIWGLGQAFF. The rearrangement links TRBV5-1 to TRBJ1-1; D may be TRBD1 (5 bases). The germline CDR1 and CDR2 sequences are SGHRS and YFSETQ. The CDR3 has 13 residues. V lost 6 bases and J lost 9, with 18 bases in between. Full variable domain (missing parts from reference TRBV5-1 and TRBJ1-1): KAGVTQTPRYLIKTRGQQVTLSCSPISGHRSVSWYQQTPGQGLQFLFEYFSETQRNKGNFPGRFSGRQFSNSRSEMNVSTLELGDSALYLCASTIWGLGQAFFGQGTRLTVV.

CDR3 nucleotide sequence: TGTGCCAGTAGTATAAGAGGTCCGGGACAGGGGGTTGGCTACACCTTC. Its protein is CASSIRGPGQGVGYTF. The rearrangement joins TRBV19 to TRBJ1-2; 11 bases fit TRBD1. This CDR3 comprises 16 residues. V was clipped by 2 bases and J by 7 bases; unmatched bases: 9. The germline CDR1 and CDR2 sequences are LNHDA and SQIVND (reference sequence).

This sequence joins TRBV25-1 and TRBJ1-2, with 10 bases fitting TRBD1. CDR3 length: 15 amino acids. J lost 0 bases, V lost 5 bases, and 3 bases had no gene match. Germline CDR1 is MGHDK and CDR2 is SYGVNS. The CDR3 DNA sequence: TGTGCCAGCAGTTTTGGGACAGGGGCTAACTATGGCTACACCTTC. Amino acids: CASSFGTGANYGYTF.

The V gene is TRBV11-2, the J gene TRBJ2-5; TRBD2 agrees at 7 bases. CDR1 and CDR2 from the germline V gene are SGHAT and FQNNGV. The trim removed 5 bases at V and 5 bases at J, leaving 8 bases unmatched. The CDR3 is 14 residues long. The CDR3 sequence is CASSGGPGRETQYF. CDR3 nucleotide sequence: TGTGCCAGCAGCGGAGGCCCCGGGAGGGAGACCCAGTACTTC.

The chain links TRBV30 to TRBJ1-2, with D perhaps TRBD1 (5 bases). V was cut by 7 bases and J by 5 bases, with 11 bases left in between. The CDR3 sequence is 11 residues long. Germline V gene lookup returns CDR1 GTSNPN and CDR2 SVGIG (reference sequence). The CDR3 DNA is TGTGCCTCAAGGACATTATATGGCTACACCTTC. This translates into CASRTLYGYTF.

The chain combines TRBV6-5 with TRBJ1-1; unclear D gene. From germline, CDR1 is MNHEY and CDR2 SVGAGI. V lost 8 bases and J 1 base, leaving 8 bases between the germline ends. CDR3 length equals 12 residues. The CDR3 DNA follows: TGTGCCAGCTGCAGAAGGAACACTGAAGCTTTCTTT. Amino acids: CASCRRNTEAFF.

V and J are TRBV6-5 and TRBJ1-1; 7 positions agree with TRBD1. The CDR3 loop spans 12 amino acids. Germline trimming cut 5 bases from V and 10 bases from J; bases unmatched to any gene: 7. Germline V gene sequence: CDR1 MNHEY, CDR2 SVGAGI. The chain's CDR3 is CASSTLTGAAFF. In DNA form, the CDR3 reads TGTGCCAGCAGTACCCTTACAGGGGCAGCTTTCTTT.

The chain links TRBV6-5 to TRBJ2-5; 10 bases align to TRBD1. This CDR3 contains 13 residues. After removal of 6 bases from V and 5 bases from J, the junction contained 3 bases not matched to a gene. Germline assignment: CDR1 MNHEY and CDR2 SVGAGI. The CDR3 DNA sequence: TGTGCCAGCAGACGACAGGGGGCCGAGACCCAGTACTTC. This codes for CASRRQGAETQYF.

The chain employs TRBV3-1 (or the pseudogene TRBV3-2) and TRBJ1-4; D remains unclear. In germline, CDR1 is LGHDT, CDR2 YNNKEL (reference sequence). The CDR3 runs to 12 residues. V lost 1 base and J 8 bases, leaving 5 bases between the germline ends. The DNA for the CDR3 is TGTGCCAGCAGCCAAGGGAGAGAAAAACTGTTTTTT. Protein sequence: CASSQGREKLFF.